The entry below describes one TCR beta chain. Its specificity is unknown. These data are taken from a study of identical twins. TCRdb fed the 5' RACE reads into MiXCR, producing one record per CDR3 protein. The repertoire has over 600,000 distinct CDR3 sequences, 21% of them found once; the top ten carry 4% to 5.5%. V was pared by 5 bases and J by 5 bases, with 16 bases between. CDR1 and CDR2 from the germline V gene are SGHRS and YFSETQ. The CDR3 is 14 residues long. General study results and limits: Out-of-frame sharing of TCR alpha in monozygotic twins was underestimated by models.

These data were also reused for a study on T cells expressing NK-cell markers. As that report states: Researchers report these clonotypes also headed the CD3+CD56-NKG2C+ fraction in a handful of donors.

The sequenced sample consisted of PBMCs. The source is a woman between 18 and 30 years old in good health. This chain uses TRBV5-1 with TRBJ2-5; D unresolved. The CDR3 region is CASRSAEKWETQYF. In nucleotides, the CDR3 is TGCGCCAGCAGATCCGCCGAAAAGTGGGAGACCCAGTACTTC. Full variable domain (missing parts from reference TRBV5-1 and TRBJ2-5): KAGVTQTPRYLIKTRGQQVTLSCSPISGHRSVSWYQQTPGQGLQFLFEYFSETQRNKGNFPGRFSGRQFSNSRSEMNVSTLELGDSALYLCASRSAEKWETQYFGPGTRLLVL.